This TCR beta chain stems from a study of cytomegalovirus exposure and HLA in healthy donors. V dropped 5 bases and J dropped 5; count of bases not matched to a gene: 10. Germline values: CDR1 SSHAT, CDR2 FNYEAQ (reference sequence). CDR3 size: 15 residues. A multiplex PCR was run with 60 Vbeta primers and 13 Jbeta primers. The method was immunoSEQ multiplex PCR; TCRdb's version includes in-frame clones alone and lacks a portion of them. In all, the sample yields approximately 210,000 clones. The clonotype was recovered from a woman in her 30s in good health and CMV-seropositive. This chain links TRBV7-7 with TRBJ2-5; TRBD2 agrees at 8 bases. Sequencing was carried out using PBMCs. The CDR3 is CASSKIGGVAETQYF. In DNA, the CDR3 is TGTGCCAGCAGCAAGATCGGGGGGGTGGCGGAGACCCAGTACTTC.